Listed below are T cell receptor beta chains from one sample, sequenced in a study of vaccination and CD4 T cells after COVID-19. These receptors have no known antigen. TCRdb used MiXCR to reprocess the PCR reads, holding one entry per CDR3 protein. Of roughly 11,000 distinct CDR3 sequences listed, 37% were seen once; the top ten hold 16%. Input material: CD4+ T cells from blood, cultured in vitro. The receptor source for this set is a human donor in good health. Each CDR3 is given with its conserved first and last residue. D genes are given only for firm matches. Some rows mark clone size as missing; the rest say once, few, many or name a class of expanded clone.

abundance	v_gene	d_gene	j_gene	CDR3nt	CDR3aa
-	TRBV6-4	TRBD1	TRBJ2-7	TGTGCCAGCAGGACAGGGGGGTCCTACGAGCAGTACTTC	CASRTGGSYEQYF
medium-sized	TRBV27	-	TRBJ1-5	TGTGCCAGCAGTTTACAGGGTGTGCGGCAGCCCCAGCATTTT	CASSLQGVRQPQHF
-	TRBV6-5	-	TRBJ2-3	TGTGCCAGCAGTTACTCCATAGGACCAACCACAGATACGCAGTATTTT	CASSYSIGPTTDTQYF
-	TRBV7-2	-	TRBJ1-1	TGTGCCAGCAGCACGGGACATGCGAACACTGGAGCTTTCTTT	CASSTGHANTGAFF
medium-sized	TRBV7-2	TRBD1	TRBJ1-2	TGTGCCAGCAGCCAGGGACAGGGGTATGGCTACACCTTC	CASSQGQGYGYTF
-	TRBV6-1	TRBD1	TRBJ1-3	TGTGCCAGCAGTCGACAGGGCGGAAACACCATATATTTT	CASSRQGGNTIYF
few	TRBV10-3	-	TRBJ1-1	TGTGCCATCGAGGCAGATCTGAACACTGAAGCTTTCTTT	CAIEADLNTEAFF
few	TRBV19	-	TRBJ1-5	TGTGCCAGTACCGGGGGACTTAGCAATCAGCCCCAGCATTTT	CASTGGLSNQPQHF
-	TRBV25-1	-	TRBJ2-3	TGTGCCAGCAGTGAATCGTCCACTAGGACAGATACGCAGTATTTT	CASSESSTRTDTQYF
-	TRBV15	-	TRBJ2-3	TGTGCCACCAAAGGTGGGGGCACAGATACGCAGTATTTT	CATKGGGTDTQYF
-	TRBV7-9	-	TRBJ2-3	TGTGCCAGCAGCCGTGAAGGGGGCACAGATACGCAGTATTTT	CASSREGGTDTQYF
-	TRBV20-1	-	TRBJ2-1	TGCAGTGCTAGAGTACCAGCAAGCCCCTACAATGAGCAGTTCTTC	CSARVPASPYNEQFF
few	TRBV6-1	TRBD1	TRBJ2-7	TGTGCCAGCAGCGGGACCGGGACAGAGTTTGGGGAGCAGTACTTC	CASSGTGTEFGEQYF
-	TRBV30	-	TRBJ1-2	TGTGCCTGGAGTGTAACTGGAGGCTATGGCTACACCTTC	CAWSVTGGYGYTF
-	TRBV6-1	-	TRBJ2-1	TGTGCCAGCAAAAAAAGGGACCATGAGCAGTTCTTC	CASKKRDHEQFF
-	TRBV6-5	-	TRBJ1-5	TGTGCCAGCAGTTCCGACAGGACTAGCAATCAGCCCCAGCATTTT	CASSSDRTSNQPQHF
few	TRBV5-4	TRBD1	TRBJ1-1	TGTGCCAGCAGGCTCCGGGACAGGGGTAACACTGAAGCTTTCTTT	CASRLRDRGNTEAFF
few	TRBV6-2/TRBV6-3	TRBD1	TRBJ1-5	TGTGCCAGCAGGCCGGGGGCCGGGACAGGGGTCCTAAATCAGCCCCAGCATTTT	CASRPGAGTGVLNQPQHF
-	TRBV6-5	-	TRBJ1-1	TGTGCCAGCAGTTACTCTGGGGGGGCGGAAGCTTTCTTT	CASSYSGGAEAFF
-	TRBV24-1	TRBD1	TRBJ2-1	TGTGCCACCAGTGACCCGGGACAGGAATACAATGAGCAGTTCTTC	CATSDPGQEYNEQFF
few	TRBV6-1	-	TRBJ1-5	TGTGCCACGGGGAACAATCAGCCCCAGCATTTT	CATGNNQPQHF
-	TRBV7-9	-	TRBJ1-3	TGTGCCAGCAGTCGTGGACAGATATCTGGAAACACCATATATTTT	CASSRGQISGNTIYF
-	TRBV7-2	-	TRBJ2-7	TGTGCCAGCAGCTCACGGTGGCGAGACCAACCTCCTCGGGACGAGCAGTACTTC	CASSSRWRDQPPRDEQYF
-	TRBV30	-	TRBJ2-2	TGTGCCTGCGGAGACGGGGAGCTGTTTTTT	CACGDGELFF
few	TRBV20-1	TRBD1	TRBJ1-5	TGCAGTGCAGGACAGGGACTTGGGGTGGGGGCCCAGCATTTT	CSAGQGLGVGAQHF
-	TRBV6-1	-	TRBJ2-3	TGTGCCAGCAGTCCAGGGGGGGGAGGGCTAGCGGTACCCACAGATACGCAGTATTTT	CASSPGGGGLAVPTDTQYF
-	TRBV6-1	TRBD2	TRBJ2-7	TGTGCCACTCTAGCAGGGAGGGGCTACGAGCAGTACTTC	CATLAGRGYEQYF
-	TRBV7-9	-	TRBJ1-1	TGTGCCAGCAGCTTAGAGGTTCAGGGGACTGAAGCTTTCTTT	CASSLEVQGTEAFF
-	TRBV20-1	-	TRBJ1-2	TGCAGTGCCCAGAGTGCCCTAGGGGTGTATGGCTACACCTTC	CSAQSALGVYGYTF
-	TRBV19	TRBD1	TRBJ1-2	TGTGCCAGTAGTAGACAGGGGGCTAACTATGGCTACACCTTC	CASSRQGANYGYTF
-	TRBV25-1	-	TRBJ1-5	TGTGCCAGCAGTGAATTGGGATATCAGCCCCAGCATTTT	CASSELGYQPQHF
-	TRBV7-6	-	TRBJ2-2	TGTGCCAGCAGCTTACCCTCCGGACGTTCGAACACCGGGGAGCTGTTTTTT	CASSLPSGRSNTGELFF
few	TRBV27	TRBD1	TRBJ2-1	TGTGCCAGCAGTCCTTGGGACAGGTACAATGAGCAGTTCTTC	CASSPWDRYNEQFF
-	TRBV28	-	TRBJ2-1	TGTGCCAGCTTTTACCACAATGAGCAGTTCTTC	CASFYHNEQFF
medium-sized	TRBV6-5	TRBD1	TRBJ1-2	TGTGCCAGCAGTTCGGACAGGGGGAACGGCTACACCTTC	CASSSDRGNGYTF
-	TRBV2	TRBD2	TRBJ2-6	TGTGCCAGCAGTGAAGCTAACCCAGGACTAGCGGGAGTTACTGGGGCCAACGTCCTGACTTTC	CASSEANPGLAGVTGANVLTF
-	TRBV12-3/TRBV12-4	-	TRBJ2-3	TGTGCCAGCAGCCTCCGGGAACCAGATACGCAGTATTTT	CASSLREPDTQYF
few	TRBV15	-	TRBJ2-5	TGTGCCACCAGCAGGAGCGGAGGTCAATTCGCTCAAGAGACCCAGTACTTC	CATSRSGGQFAQETQYF
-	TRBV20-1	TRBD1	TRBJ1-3	TGCAGTGCTAGAGATCCAGGGGGAGGAAACACCATATATTTT	CSARDPGGGNTIYF
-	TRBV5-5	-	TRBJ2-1	TGTGCCAGCAGCTTGAGTCTAGCCAATGAGCAGTTCTTC	CASSLSLANEQFF
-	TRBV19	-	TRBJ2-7	TGTGCCAGTAGTCGGGGAGAATACGAGCAGTACTTC	CASSRGEYEQYF
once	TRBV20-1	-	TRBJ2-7	TGCAGTGCGGTAGAAGGGGCCTACGAGCAGTACTTC	CSAVEGAYEQYF
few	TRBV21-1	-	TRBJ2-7	TGTGCCAGCAGACCGGGACTAGCGGGACCCTACGAGCAGTACTTC	CASRPGLAGPYEQYF
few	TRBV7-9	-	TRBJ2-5	TGTGCCAGCAGCCCCGGGAAGTACGAGACCCAGTACTTC	CASSPGKYETQYF
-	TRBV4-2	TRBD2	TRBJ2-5	TGTGCCAGCAGCCACCTCATAGCGGGAAGGCAAGAGACCCAGTACTTC	CASSHLIAGRQETQYF
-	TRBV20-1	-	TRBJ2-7	TGCAGTGCTAGAGATCTCAGGGTTCTTTCGAGGGAGCAGTACTTC	CSARDLRVLSREQYF
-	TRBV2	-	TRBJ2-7	TGTGCCAGCAGTGCTGACTCAGGGATCCCAGGCGAGCAGTACTTC	CASSADSGIPGEQYF
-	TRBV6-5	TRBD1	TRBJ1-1	TGTGCCAGCGGTTCCCGGGGGACAGCGGGGACTGAAGCTTTCTTT	CASGSRGTAGTEAFF
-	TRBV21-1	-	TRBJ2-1	TGTGCCAGCAGCAAAGTGAAAGCGGCTGAGCAGTTCTTC	CASSKVKAAEQFF
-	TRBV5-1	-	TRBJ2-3	TGCGCCAGCAGCTTTAGAGGGGGGAGCACAGATACGCAGTATTTT	CASSFRGGSTDTQYF
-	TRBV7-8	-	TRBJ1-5	TGTGCCAGCAGCGTTACAACCGGGACTTTAAATCGGCCCCAGCATTTT	CASSVTTGTLNRPQHF
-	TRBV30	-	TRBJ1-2	TGTGCCTGGAGCACACGCTATGGCTACACCTTC	CAWSTRYGYTF
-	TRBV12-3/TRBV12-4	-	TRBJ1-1	TGTGCCAGCGGGAGACAGCTGAACACTGAAGCTTTCTTT	CASGRQLNTEAFF